Following are 23 T cell receptor beta chains from one sample sequenced in a study of identical twins. Via MiXCR, TCRdb re-called the 5' RACE reads, giving one row per CDR3 protein. The sample shows approximately 600,000 distinct CDR3 sequences, less than 9% of them seen only once. These data also featured in a second study, about yellow fever vaccine responses in identical twins.

The source material was PBMCs. These receptors were collected from a woman aged 18 to 35 in good health.

This clonotype was detected only a few times. An end of the junction does not agree with germline; a read error may underlie this. The chain carries TRBV11-2 and TRBJ1-1, with 11 bases matching TRBD1. The CDR3 is 16 residues long. Germline CDR1 and CDR2: SGHAT and FQNNGV. The DNA of the CDR3 is TGTGCCAGCAGCCTAGGACAGGGGGCAAAGGGCACTGAAGCTTCCTTT. This translates into CASSLGQGAKGTEASF.

This clonotype was observed many times. This chain links TRBV12-3 or TRBV12-4 with TRBJ1-1; D is ambiguous. This CDR3 has 15 amino acids. V lost 6 bases, J lost 3 bases, and 17 bases lay in between. The CDR3 sequence is CASSSAGVVDTEAFF. The CDR3 DNA sequence: TGTGCCAGCAGCTCAGCTGGGGTAGTCGACACTGAAGCTTTCTTT.

This clonotype has more than one count but fewer than ten. This chain joins TRBV6-1 and TRBJ2-3, with 11 bases lining up with TRBD2. The CDR3 runs to 15 residues. Germline lookup yields CDR1 MNHNS and CDR2 SASEGT. Unmatched junction bases numbered 9, after V lost 8 bases and J lost 5 bases. The CDR3 DNA reads TGTGCCAGCGGGCGTAGCGGGGGGGCCTTAGATACGCAGTATTTT. Its translation: CASGRSGGALDTQYF.

This clonotype has just a few counts. The V gene is TRBV3-1, the J gene TRBJ1-3, with D possibly matching TRBD1 (5 bases). Germline CDR1 is LGHDT and CDR2 is YNNKEL (reference sequence). Trimming left V 5 bases short and J 0 bases short, with 23 bases between. The CDR3 contains 19 residues. This chain's CDR3 is CASSKSGTFLTFSGNTIYF. CDR3 bases: TGTGCCAGCAGCAAGTCCGGGACTTTCCTCACTTTCTCTGGAAACACCATATATTTT.

This clonotype has just a few counts. This chain links TRBV7-2 with TRBJ1-6; D remains unclear. Trimming shortened V by 4 bases and J by 7 bases, and 14 bases separated the two germline ends. CDR1 and CDR2 from the germline V gene are SGHTA and FQGNSA. This CDR3 spans 15 amino acids. The CDR3 region is CASSSVPVVNSPLHF. In DNA, the CDR3 is TGTGCCAGCAGCTCAGTCCCGGTAGTGAATTCACCCCTCCACTTT. Based on the CDR3 plus reference TRBV7-2 and TRBJ1-6, the full variable domain is GAGVSQSPSNKVTEKGKDVELRCDPISGHTALYWYRQSLGQGLEFLIYFQGNSAPDKSGLPSDRFSAERTGGSVSTLTIQRTQQEDSAVYLCASSSVPVVNSPLHFGNGTRLTVT.

In this sample, this clonotype turned up many times. The chain employs TRBV2 and TRBJ2-1; D is possibly TRBD1 (7 bases). From germline, CDR1 is SNHLY and CDR2 FYNNEI. V lost 6 bases and J lost 12, with 12 bases in between. This CDR3 comprises 11 residues. In DNA form, the CDR3 reads TGTGCCAGCAGCGGGAGACAGGGGCAGTTCTTC. The encoded protein is CASSGRQGQFF.

The V and J genes are TRBV25-1 and TRBJ2-2, with D hard to call. This CDR3 has 16 amino acids. Germline CDR1 reads MGHDK; CDR2 reads SYGVNS. Trimming took off 1 base at V and 0 bases at J, with 9 bases between the two ends. CDR3 DNA sequence: TGTGCCAGCAGTGAATGGACGGTTACGAACACCGGGGAGCTGTTTTTT. Amino acid sequence: CASSEWTVTNTGELFF.

This clonotype was seen repeatedly, ten times or more. The V and J genes are TRBV9 and TRBJ2-1; D might be TRBD2 (6 bases). CDR1 SGDLS and CDR2 YYNGEE come from the germline V gene. Trimming removed 3 bases from V and 6 bases from J, with 19 bases in between. CDR3 length equals 16 residues. The CDR3 loop reads CASSGGTPGPVNEQFF. In DNA, the CDR3 is TGTGCCAGCAGCGGGGGGACTCCCGGACCCGTCAATGAGCAGTTCTTC.

This clonotype was seen ten or more times. This chain links TRBV12-3 or TRBV12-4 with TRBJ2-7, with 7 bases matching TRBD2. Trimming at V came to 3 bases and at J to 3 bases, leaving 5 bases not matched to a gene. The CDR3 covers 14 residues. Here the CDR3 DNA reads TGTGCCAGCAGTTTTGGGACTAAACGCTACGAGCAGTACTTC. As protein: CASSFGTKRYEQYF.

This clonotype was recorded many times. V is TRBV7-2 and J is TRBJ1-5, with D possibly matching TRBD1 (5 bases). This CDR3 has 16 residues. The germline gives CDR1 SGHTA, CDR2 FQGNSA. The germline V and J ends were trimmed by 5 bases and 3 bases, with 17 bases remaining between them. CDR3 bases: TGTGCCAGCAGCCCACCTTTGGGGCAGATCAATCAGCCCCAGCATTTT. The encoded protein is CASSPPLGQINQPQHF.

This clonotype has only a few counts. V is TRBV5-5 and J is TRBJ2-1; D might be TRBD1 or TRBD2, each matching 5 bases. Germline V CDR1 and CDR2: SGHKS, YYEKEE (reference sequence). This CDR3 region has 15 residues. The ends were cut back, 4 bases at V and 0 bases at J, with 11 bases in the middle. The CDR3 is CASSPRDVSYNEQFF. The DNA of the CDR3 is TGTGCCAGCAGCCCCAGGGACGTCTCCTACAATGAGCAGTTCTTC.

The chain joins TRBV25-1 to TRBJ2-7, with D possibly matching TRBD2 (6 bases). CDR1 MGHDK and CDR2 SYGVNS come from the germline V gene. There are 18 residues in the CDR3. V dropped 0 bases and J dropped 0 bases, with 18 bases sitting between them. The CDR3 region has the DNA TGTGCCAGCAGTGAATATCCCGGTCGGGGGAAGAGCTCCTACGAGCAGTACTTC. Its protein product is CASSEYPGRGKSSYEQYF.

There are a few counts of this clonotype. The rearrangement links TRBV12-3 or TRBV12-4 to TRBJ2-7; the D gene could be TRBD1 or TRBD2 (7 bases each). The length of the CDR3 is 15 residues. The V gene lost 5 bases and the J gene lost 7 bases, with 21 bases spanning the gap. This chain's CDR3 is CASSPRGTAGGEQYF. The DNA of the CDR3 is TGTGCCAGCAGTCCTCGAGGGACAGCCGGGGGGGAGCAGTACTTC.

This clonotype was observed many times. The chain recombines TRBV12-3 or TRBV12-4 with TRBJ1-4; 8 nucleotides line up with TRBD1. The V and J ends lost 3 bases and 5 bases, in that order; junction bases with no gene match: 2. CDR3 length: 14 amino acids. The CDR3 spells CASSLQGANEKLFF. DNA of the CDR3: TGTGCCAGCAGTTTGCAGGGGGCAAATGAAAAACTGTTTTTT.

The chain joins TRBV6-6 to TRBJ2-5; the D is unclear. This CDR3 comprises 12 residues. CDR1 MNHNY and CDR2 SVGAGI come from the germline V gene (reference sequence). V lost 7 bases and J lost 4, with 10 bases in between. The CDR3: CASNTFGETQYF. The CDR3 nucleotides read TGTGCCAGCAATACTTTCGGAGAGACCCAGTACTTC.

This clonotype was detected ten times or more. The junction departs from germline at one end; a sequencing error may be responsible. This chain connects TRBV7-9 to TRBJ1-1; possible D gene TRBD1, 5 bases. The CDR3 loop spans 16 amino acids. Germline loops: CDR1 SEHNR, CDR2 FQNEAQ (reference sequence). CDR3 residues: CASSLGGRDRTGLPSF. The CDR3 nucleotides are TGTGCCAGCAGCTTAGGCGGCAGGGACCGCACCGGCTTGCCGAGCTTT. Supplemented by reference TRBV7-9 and TRBJ1-1, the full variable domain reads DTGVSQNPRHKITKRGQNVTFRCDPISEHNRLYWYRQTLGQGPEFLTYFQNEAQLEKSRLLSDRFSAERPKGSFSTLEIQRTEQGDSAMYLCASSLGGRDRTGLPSFGQGTRLTVV.

The table lists this clonotype with many counts. This chain uses TRBV5-1 with TRBJ1-1, with D possibly matching TRBD1 (6 bases). This CDR3 is 13 amino acids long. The V and J ends lost 4 bases and 2 bases respectively, with 9 bases between them. Germline CDR1 reads SGHRS; CDR2 reads YFSETQ. The CDR3 bases are TGCGCCAGCAGCGCGGACAGAAACACTGAAGCTTTCTTT. It codes for CASSADRNTEAFF.

This clonotype was found a few times. The chain couples TRBV5-1 to TRBJ2-1; no clear D gene. Per germline, CDR1 SGHRS and CDR2 YFSETQ. Trimming pared 0 bases from V and 7 bases from J, leaving 8 bases between. The CDR3 has 13 residues. The CDR3 DNA reads as TGCGCCAGCAGCTTGGCTCCTACAAATGAGCAGTTCTTC. Encoded protein: CASSLAPTNEQFF.

V usage is TRBV7-9 and J usage is TRBJ1-1, with a weak D call TRBD1 (5 bases). In germline, CDR1 is SEHNR, CDR2 FQNEAQ (reference sequence). The V gene lost 7 bases and the J gene lost 8 bases, with 20 bases spanning the gap. The CDR3 loop spans 14 amino acids. CDR3 bases: TGTGCCAGCAACATTCCAAGAACGGCAGGGGAAGCTTTCTTT. Its translation is CASNIPRTAGEAFF. Combining the CDR3 with reference TRBV7-9 and TRBJ1-1 gives the whole variable domain DTGVSQNPRHKITKRGQNVTFRCDPISEHNRLYWYRQTLGQGPEFLTYFQNEAQLEKSRLLSDRFSAERPKGSFSTLEIQRTEQGDSAMYLCASNIPRTAGEAFFGQGTRLTVV.

This clonotype was counted between two and nine times. The rearrangement links TRBV28 to TRBJ2-7, with 8 bases lining up with TRBD2. The J segment lost 3 bases and the V segment lost 3 bases, leaving 7 bases of the junction unmatched. Looked up from germline, CDR1 is MDHEN and CDR2 is SYDVKM. The CDR3 extends over 15 amino acids. The chain's CDR3 is CASSFPGLGIYEQYF. CDR3 nucleotides: TGTGCCAGCAGTTTTCCGGGACTAGGTATCTACGAGCAGTACTTC.

This clonotype was seen ten or more times. The chain employs TRBV5-1 and TRBJ2-6, with D uncertain. CDR1 is SGHRS, CDR2 YFSETQ, per germline. V was pared by 3 bases and J by 4 bases, with 11 bases between. CDR3 length equals 15 residues. The CDR3 nucleotides read TGCGCCAGCAGCTGGGCCTTCGTCGGGGCCAACGTCCTGACTTTC. Its translation: CASSWAFVGANVLTF.

This clonotype occurred many times. CDR3 coding DNA: TGTGCCAGCAGCTTAGCGACACTAGTCTCCGGTGAGCAGTTCTTC. Protein sequence: CASSLATLVSGEQFF. The chain is built from TRBV7-9 and TRBJ2-1, with a tentative D call TRBD2 (5 bases). Trimming removed 0 bases from V and 9 bases from J, with 15 bases in between. Germline CDR1 reads SEHNR; CDR2 reads FQNEAQ (reference sequence). The CDR3 loop spans 15 amino acids.

This clonotype was detected ten times or more. V is TRBV12-3 or TRBV12-4 and J is TRBJ1-2; D gene unclear. CDR3 length equals 12 residues. V dropped 5 bases and J dropped 3 bases, with 7 bases sitting between them. In nucleotides, the CDR3 is TGTGCCAGCAGTGCCGGGCACTATGGCTACACCTTC. This codes for CASSAGHYGYTF.